This T cell receptor beta chain originates from a study of blood T cells in healthy people across ages. Findings and caveats of the study: Estimated diversity, derived from one million T cells, was regarded as an underestimate. Long-lived donors had more naive CD4+ cells and higher diversity than aged donors.

Using a J-beta primer mix together with a sample-barcoded 5' primer, a second PCR was run for roughly 7 to 11 cycles. Researchers report that a template-switch adaptor with 12 random nucleotides tagged each cDNA molecule. Each CDR3 protein gets one entry after TCRdb re-called the 5' RACE reads with MiXCR. The sample carries 1.8 million or so distinct CDR3 sequences, roughly 43% recorded once. The CDR3 length is 16 residues. In germline, CDR1 is LGHDT, CDR2 YNNKEL (reference sequence). Trimming took 2 bases from V and 9 from J, leaving 20 bases between them. This clonotype appeared once. Its target is unknown.

This clonotype was sampled from a human donor in good health. V is TRBV3-1 and J is TRBJ2-1, with D uncertain. Sequenced sample: blood. This CDR3 reads CASSQPGRRASGEQFF. The DNA of the CDR3 is TGTGCCAGCAGCCAACCCGGCCGTAGGGCCTCCGGTGAGCAGTTCTTC.